Below are 9 T cell receptor beta chains sequenced from a single sample in a study of blood T cells in healthy people across ages. Next came a second PCR, run for about 6 to 12 cycles, which used a sample-barcoded 5' primer along with a J-beta primer mix. TCRdb reprocessed the 5' RACE reads via MiXCR and lists one record per CDR3 protein. The sample has around 1.7 million distinct CDR3 sequences, 28% seen once; the top ten hold roughly 8%. The sample consisted of blood. All receptors derive from a woman aged 25-40 years in good health.

V gene TRBV2 combines with J gene TRBJ2-5, with a possible D match to TRBD2 (6 bases). The germline CDR1 and CDR2 sequences are SNHLY and FYNNEI. The CDR3 contains 16 residues. V was pared by 7 bases and J by 5 bases, with 23 bases between. The CDR3 DNA follows: TGTGCCAGCACCCTCCGGAAGGTGGGACTGACGGAGACCCAGTACTTC. Amino acid sequence: CASTLRKVGLTETQYF.

This clonotype was observed many times. J is TRBJ2-7 and V is TRBV7-6; 7 bases are a match to TRBD2. Trimming cost V 1 base and J 5 bases; bases outside gene matches: 11. The germline CDR1 and CDR2 sequences are SGHVS and FNYEAQ. This CDR3 has 16 amino acids. The CDR3 coding sequence is TGTGCCAGCAGCTTAGGCGGGGGATCGCGTCGAAACGAGCAGTACTTC. This translates into CASSLGGGSRRNEQYF.

This clonotype was seen only a few times. This chain uses TRBV28 with TRBJ2-7, with D possibly TRBD2 on 7 matching bases. CDR1 is MDHEN, CDR2 SYDVKM, per germline. CDR3 size: 15 residues. Trimming left V 6 bases short and J 2 bases short, with 17 bases between. The CDR3 region has the DNA TGTGCCAGCAGCTTGCCGCGGGGGCCCCCCTACGAGCAGTACTTC. Protein product: CASSLPRGPPYEQYF.

To note about this clonotype: Mismatch with germline at one junction end may stem from a read error. The V call is TRBV7-2, the J call TRBJ1-5; D is unresolved. This CDR3 region has 14 residues. CDR1 and CDR2 (germline): SGHTA, FQGNSA. DNA of the CDR3: TGTGCCGGCAGCTTAGAGTCAATCAATCAGCCCCAGCATTTT. It is translated as CAGSLESINQPQHF.

This clonotype showed up many times. The rearrangement joins TRBV7-9 to TRBJ2-1; TRBD2 might be the D (5 bases). The CDR3 runs 15 residues. The ends were cut back, 5 bases at V and 7 bases at J, with 18 bases in the middle. Per germline, CDR1 SEHNR and CDR2 FQNEAQ (reference sequence). The CDR3 DNA is TGTGCCAGCAGCCAACTAGTGGGAGCGCGGAATGAGCAGTTCTTC. Amino acid sequence: CASSQLVGARNEQFF. Full variable domain (rest looked up from reference TRBV7-9 and TRBJ2-1): DTGVSQNPRHKITKRGQNVTFRCDPISEHNRLYWYRQTLGQGPEFLTYFQNEAQLEKSRLLSDRFSAERPKGSFSTLEIQRTEQGDSAMYLCASSQLVGARNEQFFGPGTRLTVL.

This clonotype was found a few times. V usage is TRBV5-5 and J usage is TRBJ2-1; D is unclear. Germline CDR1 SGHKS, CDR2 YYEKEE (reference sequence). The CDR3 covers 15 residues. The germline V and J ends were trimmed by 0 bases and 0 bases, with 7 bases remaining between them. This chain's CDR3 is CASSLGSNSYNEQFF. CDR3 bases: TGTGCCAGCAGCTTGGGGAGTAACTCCTACAATGAGCAGTTCTTC.

The chain recombines TRBV5-1 with TRBJ2-4; 11 bases agree with TRBD1. CDR1 and CDR2 from the germline V gene are SGHRS and YFSETQ. The CDR3 extends over 18 amino acids. The J segment lost 7 bases and the V segment lost 4 bases, leaving 16 bases of the junction unmatched. The CDR3 loop is CASSLRDRGNLRVNIQYF. CDR3 bases: TGCGCCAGCAGCCTCCGGGACAGGGGGAATTTGCGCGTGAACATTCAGTACTTC.

CDR3 region: CASSRRTADYEQYF. DNA for the CDR3: TGCGCCAGCAGCCGCCGGACAGCGGACTACGAGCAGTACTTC. This chain uses TRBV4-3 with TRBJ2-5, with TRBD1 as a possible D gene (6 bases). The J call may be mistaken, given a closer DNA end match to TRBJ2-7. The V gene's germline CDR1 is LGHNA and CDR2 YSLEER. The CDR3 sequence is 14 residues long.

This clonotype came up many times. J is TRBJ2-5 and V is TRBV9; 9 nucleotides match TRBD1. In germline, CDR1 is SGDLS, CDR2 YYNGEE. The CDR3 has 13 residues. V lost 3 bases, J lost 5 bases, and 2 bases stayed unmatched. CDR3 amino acids: CASSAGTGETQYF. Here the CDR3 DNA reads TGTGCCAGCAGCGCCGGGACAGGGGAGACCCAGTACTTC.